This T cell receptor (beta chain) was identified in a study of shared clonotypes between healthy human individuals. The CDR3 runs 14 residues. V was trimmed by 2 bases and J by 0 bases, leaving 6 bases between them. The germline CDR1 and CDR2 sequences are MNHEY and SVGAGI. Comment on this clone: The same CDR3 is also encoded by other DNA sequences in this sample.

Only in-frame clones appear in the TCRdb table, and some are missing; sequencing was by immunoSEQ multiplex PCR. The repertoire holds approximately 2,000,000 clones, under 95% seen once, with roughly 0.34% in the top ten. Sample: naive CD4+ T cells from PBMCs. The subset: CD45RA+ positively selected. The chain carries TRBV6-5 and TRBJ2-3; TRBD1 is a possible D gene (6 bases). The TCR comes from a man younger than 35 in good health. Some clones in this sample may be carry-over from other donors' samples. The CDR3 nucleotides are TGTGCCAGCAGTTACAGGGGGAGCACAGATACGCAGTATTTT. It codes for CASSYRGSTDTQYF.